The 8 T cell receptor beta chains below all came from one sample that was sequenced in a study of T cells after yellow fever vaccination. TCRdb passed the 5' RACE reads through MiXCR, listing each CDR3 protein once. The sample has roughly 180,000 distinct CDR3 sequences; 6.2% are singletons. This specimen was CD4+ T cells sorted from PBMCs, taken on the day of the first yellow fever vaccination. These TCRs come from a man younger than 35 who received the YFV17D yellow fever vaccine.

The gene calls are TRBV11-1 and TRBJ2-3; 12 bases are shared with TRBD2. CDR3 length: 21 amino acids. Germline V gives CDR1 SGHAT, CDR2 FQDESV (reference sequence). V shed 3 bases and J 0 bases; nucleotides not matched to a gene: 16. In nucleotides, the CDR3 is TGTGCCAGCAGCTTTTCGCCCGGACTAGCGGGGAATAGCTCTAGCACAGATACGCAGTATTTT. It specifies CASSFSPGLAGNSSSTDTQYF.

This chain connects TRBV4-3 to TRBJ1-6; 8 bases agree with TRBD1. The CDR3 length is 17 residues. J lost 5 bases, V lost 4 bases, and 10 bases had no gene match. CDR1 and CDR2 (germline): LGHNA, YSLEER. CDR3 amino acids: CASSRDRNGRNNSPLHF. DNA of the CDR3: TGCGCCAGCAGCCGGGACAGGAACGGACGGAATAATTCACCCCTCCACTTT.

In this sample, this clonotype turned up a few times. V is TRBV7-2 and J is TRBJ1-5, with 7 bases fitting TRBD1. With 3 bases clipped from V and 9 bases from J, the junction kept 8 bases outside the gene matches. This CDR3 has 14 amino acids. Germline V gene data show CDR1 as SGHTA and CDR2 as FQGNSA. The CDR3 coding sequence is TGTGCCAGCAGCTTCACACAGGGGCCAGGGCCCCAGCATTTT. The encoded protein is CASSFTQGPGPQHF.

The CDR3 loop is CAISESGLANTGELFF. The CDR3 nucleotides read TGTGCCATCAGTGAGTCGGGACTAGCCAACACCGGGGAGCTGTTTTTT. The chain recombines TRBV10-3 with TRBJ2-2; 9 positions agree with TRBD2. The CDR3 loop spans 16 amino acids. Germline V gene sequence: CDR1 ENHRY, CDR2 SYGVKD. With V trimmed by 0 bases and J by 2 bases, 1 base remained unmatched.

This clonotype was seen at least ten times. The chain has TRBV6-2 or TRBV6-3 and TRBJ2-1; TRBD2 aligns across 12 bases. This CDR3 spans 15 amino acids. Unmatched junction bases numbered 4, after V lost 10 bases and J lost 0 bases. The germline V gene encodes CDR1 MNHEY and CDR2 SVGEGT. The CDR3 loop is CAKTSGGISYNEQFF. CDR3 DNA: TGTGCCAAGACTAGCGGGGGTATCTCCTACAATGAGCAGTTCTTC.

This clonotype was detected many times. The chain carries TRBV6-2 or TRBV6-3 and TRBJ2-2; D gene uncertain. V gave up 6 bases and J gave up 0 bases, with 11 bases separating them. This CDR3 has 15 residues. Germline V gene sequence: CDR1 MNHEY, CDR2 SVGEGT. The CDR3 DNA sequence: TGTGCCAGCAGACGCGACGGTACGAACACCGGGGAGCTGTTTTTT. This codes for CASRRDGTNTGELFF.

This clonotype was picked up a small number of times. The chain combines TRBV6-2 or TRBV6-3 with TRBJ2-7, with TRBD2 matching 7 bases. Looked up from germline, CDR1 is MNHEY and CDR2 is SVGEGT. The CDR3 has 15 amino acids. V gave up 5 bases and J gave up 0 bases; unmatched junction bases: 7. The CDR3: CASSVSGVFSYEQYF. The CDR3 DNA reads TGTGCCAGCAGTGTGAGCGGGGTCTTCTCCTACGAGCAGTACTTC.

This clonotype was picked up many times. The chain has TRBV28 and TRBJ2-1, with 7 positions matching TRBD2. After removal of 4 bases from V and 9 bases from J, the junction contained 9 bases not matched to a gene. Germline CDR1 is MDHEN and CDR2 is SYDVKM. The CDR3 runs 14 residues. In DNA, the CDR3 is TGTGCCAGCAGTTCCGCGGGGGTCCGGGGTGAGCAGTTCTTC. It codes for CASSSAGVRGEQFF.